This is a list of T cell receptor beta chains from one sample in a study of stem cell transplantation in POMP-related autoinflammatory disease. Method: immunoSEQ multiplex PCR; TCRdb's copy keeps in-frame clones and lacks some. The sample holds some 65,000 clones, roughly 90% seen once. This material consisted of CD4+ T cells from PBMCs, taken after stem cell transplantation. The receptor set was obtained from a human patient with POMP-related autoinflammation and immune dysregulation (PRAID). Some T cells could come from the graft donor. CDR3s leave out the opening cysteine and the closing phenylalanine or tryptophan.

>15|TRBJ2-5|TRBV10-3
AISEIRLAGANATQY
>14|TRBJ2-5|TRBV24-1
ATSDLRGTGGETQY
>15|TRBJ1-4|TRBV28
ASGAADRGFGMKKLF
>17|TRBJ1-2|TRBV29-1
SVERGPSGTGGSNYGYT
>11|TRBJ2-2|TRBV14
ASSQVGIGELF
>10|TRBJ2-7|TRBV30
AWGGVSYEQY
>10|TRBJ1-1|TRBV11-2
ASSLARNEAF
>17|TRBJ2-5|TRBV7-8
ASSSLRTGGSLKGGTQY
>12|TRBJ2-7|TRBV4-1
ASSRGLANYEQY
>12|TRBJ1-2|TRBV19
ASSISDRRGGYT
>10|TRBJ2-5|TRBV11-2
ASSTPGETQY
>18|TRBJ2-6|TRBV28
ASSSSDFRGPHYWANVLT
>13|TRBJ2-7|TRBV4-1
ASSQVPGALYEQY